This TCR beta chain is from a study of shared T cell receptors in the human thymus listed by TCRdb under 2021. The study in broad terms: The study examined how self-reactive, shared T-cell receptor alpha chains are generated in the human thymus.

Library preparation used the immunoSEQ multiplex PCR assay. Imported from immuneACCESS, the table was reduced by TCRdb to in-frame sequences with V and J called. These copies leave out some clones; in studies compared against another copy, an unresolved V gene accounts for under half, and the cause of the remainder is not known. Within this sample are some 660,000 clones, with around 87% of them counted one time only. Clones ranked in the top ten supply just under 0.0095% of the sample. Regarding this clone: Its antigen is currently not known. The record has no base qualities; no much larger clone is one base away.

Per the germline V gene, MDHEN is the CDR1 and SYDVKM is the CDR2. The junction carries 35 bases between V and J, which are trimmed by 6 bases and 5 bases respectively. The cysteine opens and the phenylalanine closes a CDR3 of 21 amino acids. The CDR3 DNA has 63 bases and is translated from base 1. These data are also associated with another study on human thymus T cells. As that second paper reports: Immunologically healthy infants undergoing open corrective cardiac surgery for congenital heart defects in Finland were used as donors. Thymus tissue was obtained as surgical resects removed during corrective cardiac surgery. V and J gene segment usage appeared biased in both thymic and peripheral blood repertoires. According to the related research, thymic TCR repertoires were highly overlapping among unrelated individuals. TCR alpha and beta repertoires from fewer than ten infant thymus samples and four related peripheral blood samples were characterized in the study. Donor ages ranged from roughly 7 to 250 days, and the cohort comprised six or seven male and a couple of female infants. Thymocytes were released mechanically from tissue and stored at -70 °C as pellets of 10-30 million cells. A QIAsymphony instrument was used to extract genomic DNA from the frozen cell pellets. TCRB and TCRAD loci were amplified from a standardized quantity of quality-controlled genomic DNA using the immunoSEQ multiplex PCR assay. The amplicons spanned the V(D)J region and were long enough to cover the CDR3 and allow V and J genes to be identified. The amplicons were sequenced on an Illumina platform via the commercial immunoSEQ service. Primer bias and sequencing errors were corrected as previously described, and TCRAD and TCRB were defined on the basis of the IMGT database. immunoSEQ Analyzer 3.0 and VDJTools were used for repertoire analysis, which covered basic statistics, V/J segment usage, diversity estimates, rarefaction and pairwise overlap. Chao1, ChaoE, Efron-Thisted, Shannon and inverse Simpson indices were used to estimate diversity, which was also estimated on datasets down-sampled to the smallest sample. For repertoire overlap, CDR3 nucleotide sequence, V gene and J gene had to match strictly, and clustering was done by Jaccard-based multidimensional scaling. On average, roughly 800,000 unique TCRB clonotypes were obtained from thymus samples, compared with 80,000 to 85,000 from blood samples.

This TCR was sampled from a boy under three years old with a congenital heart defect. Donor details come from another sample of the same person, matched by shared clones. Sequenced material: thymocytes. Recombination linked TRBV28 to TRBJ1-5; TRBD1 could be the D gene, as 6 bases match. The DNA sequence is TGTGCCAGCAGACTTACCCCCCTAAATCGACGACCCACAGGGTGGGATCAGCCCCAGCATTTT. Its translation reads: CASRLTPLNRRPTGWDQPQHF. This CDR3, with the reference TRBV28 and TRBJ1-5 proteins standing in past its ends, gives the full variable domain DVKVTQSSRYLVKRTGEKVFLECVQDMDHENMFWYRQDPGLGLRLIYFSYDVKMKEKGDIPEGYSVSREKKERFSLILESASTNQTSMYLCASRLTPLNRRPTGWDQPQHFGDGTRLSIL.